The clone carrying this TCR beta chain turned up a few times. Time point: persistent/refractory GD, antithyroid drugs over 5 years with positive TRAb. PBMCs were the source of the RNA used for TCR sequencing. Libraries of TCR beta came from iRepertoire HTBI primers plus Arm-PCR of CDR3 regions. TCRdb reprocessed the multiplex PCR reads with MiXCR, giving one entry per CDR3 protein. The repertoire holds 600,000 to 800,000 distinct CDR3 sequences, about 32% seen once, with 42% in the top ten. Per germline, CDR1 GTSNPN and CDR2 SVGIG (reference sequence). The CDR3 is made up of 16 amino acids. V was pared by 0 bases and J by 7 bases, with 21 bases between. The sample originates from a study of regulatory T cells in long-lasting Graves disease.

The material sequenced was peripheral blood mononuclear cells (PBMCs), taken when the disease was refractory, from a patient treated with antithyroid drugs. The sequence was obtained from a female donor with Graves disease. This chain connects TRBV30 to TRBJ1-1, with D hard to call. The CDR3 DNA is TGTGCCTGGAGTGTACGATTATCTGTCTACCGGGATGAAGCTTTCTTT. It is translated as CAWSVRLSVYRDEAFF.